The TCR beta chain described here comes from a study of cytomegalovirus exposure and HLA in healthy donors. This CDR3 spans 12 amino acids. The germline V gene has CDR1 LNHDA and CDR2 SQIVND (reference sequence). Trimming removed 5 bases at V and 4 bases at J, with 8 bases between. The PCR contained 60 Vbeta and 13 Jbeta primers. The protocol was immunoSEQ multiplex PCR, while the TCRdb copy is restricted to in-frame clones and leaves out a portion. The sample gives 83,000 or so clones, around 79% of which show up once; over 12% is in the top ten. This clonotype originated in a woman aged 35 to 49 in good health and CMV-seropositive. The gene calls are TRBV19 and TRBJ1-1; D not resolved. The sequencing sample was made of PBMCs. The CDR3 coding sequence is TGTGCCAGTAGTTTGGGCCTCACTGAAGCTTTCTTT. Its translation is CASSLGLTEAFF.